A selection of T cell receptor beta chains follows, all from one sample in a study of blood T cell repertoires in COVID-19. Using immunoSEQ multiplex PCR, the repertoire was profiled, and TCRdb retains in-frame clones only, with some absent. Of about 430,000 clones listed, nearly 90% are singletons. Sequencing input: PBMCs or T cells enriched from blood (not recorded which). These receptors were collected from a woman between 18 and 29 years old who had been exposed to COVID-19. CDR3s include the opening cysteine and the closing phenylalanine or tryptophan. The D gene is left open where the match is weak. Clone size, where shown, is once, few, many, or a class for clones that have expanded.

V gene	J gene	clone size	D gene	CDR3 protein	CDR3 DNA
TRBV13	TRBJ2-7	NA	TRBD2	CASSPGLAGDREQYF	TGTGCCAGCAGCCCGGGACTAGCGGGAGATCGGGAGCAGTACTTC
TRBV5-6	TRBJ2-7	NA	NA	CASSRTVDHEQYF	TGTGCCAGCAGCCGGACAGTGGACCACGAGCAGTACTTC
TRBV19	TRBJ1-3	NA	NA	CASSMSRDSGNTIYF	TGTGCCAGTAGTATGAGCAGGGACTCTGGAAACACCATATATTTT
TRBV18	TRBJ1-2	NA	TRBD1	CASSPPGQGIYGYTF	TGTGCCAGCTCACCTCCGGGACAGGGGATCTATGGCTACACCTTC
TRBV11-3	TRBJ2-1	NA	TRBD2	CASSLGLAGRDGQFF	TGTGCCAGCAGCTTGGGACTAGCGGGGCGCGACGGGCAGTTCTTC
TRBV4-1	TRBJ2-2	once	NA	CASSPGAIFRPLTGELFF	TGCGCCAGCAGCCCAGGGGCCATTTTTCGGCCTCTAACCGGGGAGCTGTTTTTT
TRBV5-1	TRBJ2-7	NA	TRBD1	CASSTGQGYEQYF	TGCGCCAGCAGCACGGGACAGGGCTACGAGCAGTACTTC
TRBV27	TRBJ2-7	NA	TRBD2	CASSQEGPWTSDPPSYEQYF	TGTGCCAGCAGTCAGGAGGGTCCGTGGACTAGCGATCCCCCCTCCTACGAGCAGTACTTC
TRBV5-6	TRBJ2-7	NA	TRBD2	CASSSRTSGRGGLYEQYF	TGTGCCAGCAGCTCCCGGACTAGCGGGAGAGGAGGGCTCTACGAGCAGTACTTC
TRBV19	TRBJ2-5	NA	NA	CASSVRGETQYF	TGTGCCAGTAGTGTTCGAGGGGAGACCCAGTACTTC
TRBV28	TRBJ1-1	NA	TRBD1	CASSPRTGLDTEAFF	TGTGCCAGCAGTCCCCGGACAGGGTTAGACACTGAAGCTTTCTTT
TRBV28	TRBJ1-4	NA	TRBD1	CASSFGTGNTWGEKLFF	TGTGCCAGCAGTTTTGGGACAGGGAACACGTGGGGTGAAAAACTGTTTTTT
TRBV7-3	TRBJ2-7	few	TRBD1	CASSPGTGVEQYF	TGTGCCAGCAGCCCAGGGACAGGGGTCGAGCAGTACTTC
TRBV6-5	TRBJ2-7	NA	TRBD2	CASRGGLEGYEQYF	TGTGCCAGCAGGGGGGGACTAGAAGGCTACGAGCAGTACTTC
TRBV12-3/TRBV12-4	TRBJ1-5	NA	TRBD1	CASSLLRQGQHF	TGTGCCAGCAGTTTATTGCGACAGGGCCAGCATTTT
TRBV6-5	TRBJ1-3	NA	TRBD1	CASSYWTGTSPLTF	TGTGCCAGCAGTTACTGGACAGGGACCAGCCCCCTTACCTTT
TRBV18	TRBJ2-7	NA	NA	CASSPGGALDEQYF	TGTGCCAGCTCACCGGGCGGGGCTCTGGACGAGCAGTACTTC
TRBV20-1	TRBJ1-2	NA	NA	CSAEAYTF	TGCAGTGCTGAAGCCTACACCTTC
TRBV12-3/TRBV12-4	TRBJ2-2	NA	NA	CASSLTSTGELFF	TGTGCCAGCAGTCTAACCTCCACCGGGGAGCTGTTTTTT
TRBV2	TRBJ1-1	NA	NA	CARPTENTEAFF	TGTGCCAGACCTACAGAGAACACTGAAGCTTTCTTT
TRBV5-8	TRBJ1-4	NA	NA	CASSPGQTTNEKLFF	TGTGCCAGCAGCCCTGGACAGACAACTAATGAAAAACTGTTTTTT
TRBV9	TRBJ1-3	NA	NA	CASSPQGNTIYF	TGTGCCAGCAGCCCACAGGGTAACACCATATATTTT
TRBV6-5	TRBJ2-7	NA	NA	CASSYSRSSYEQYF	TGTGCCAGCAGTTACTCTCGGAGCTCCTACGAGCAGTACTTC
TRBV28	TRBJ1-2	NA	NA	CASSLSSYGYTF	TGTGCCAGCAGTTTATCCAGCTATGGCTACACCTTC
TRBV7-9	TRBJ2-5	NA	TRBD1	CASSLVTGLETQYF	TGTGCCAGCAGCTTAGTGACAGGGTTGGAGACCCAGTACTTC
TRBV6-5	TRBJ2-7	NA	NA	CASSYPTGTTAYEQYF	TGTGCCAGCAGTTACCCAACCGGGACAACAGCCTACGAGCAGTACTTC
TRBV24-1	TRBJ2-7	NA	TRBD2	CATSDRGGLAGDYEQYF	TGTGCCACCAGTGACCGCGGGGGACTAGCGGGGGACTACGAGCAGTACTTC
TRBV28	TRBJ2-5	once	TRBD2	CASSLLSGGYQETQYF	TGTGCCAGCAGTTTACTTAGCGGGGGCTATCAAGAGACCCAGTACTTC
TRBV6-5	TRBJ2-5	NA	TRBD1	CASSQQGSQETQYF	TGTGCCAGCAGCCAACAGGGGTCCCAAGAGACCCAGTACTTC
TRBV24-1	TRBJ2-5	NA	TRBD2	CATSDPGLAGGPSRETQYF	TGTGCCACCAGTGATCCGGGACTAGCGGGAGGGCCTTCCCGAGAGACCCAGTACTTC
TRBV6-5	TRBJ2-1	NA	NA	CASSSQGRNEQFF	TGTGCCAGCAGTTCTCAGGGTCGCAATGAGCAGTTCTTC
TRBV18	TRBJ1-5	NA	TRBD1	CASLPTGTDSNQPQHF	TGTGCCAGCTTACCCACCGGGACAGATAGCAATCAGCCCCAGCATTTT
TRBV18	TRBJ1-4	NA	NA	CASSPLGGEKLFF	TGTGCCAGCTCACCTTTGGGGGGTGAAAAACTGTTTTTT
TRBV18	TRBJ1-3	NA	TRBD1	CASSREQGLLSGNTIYF	TGTGCCAGCTCCCGCGAACAGGGGCTCCTCTCTGGAAACACCATATATTTT
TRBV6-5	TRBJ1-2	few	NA	CASSHQTATNYGYTF	TGTGCCAGCAGCCACCAGACAGCAACTAACTATGGCTACACCTTC
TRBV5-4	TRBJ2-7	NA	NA	CASSSDRQAAYEQYF	TGTGCCAGCAGCTCAGATCGACAGGCGGCCTACGAGCAGTACTTC
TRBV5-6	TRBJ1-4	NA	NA	CASSLPYSSTNEKLFF	TGTGCCAGCAGTTTACCATACAGTTCAACTAATGAAAAACTGTTTTTT
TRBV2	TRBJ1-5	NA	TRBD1	CASSDDRGGQPQHF	TGTGCCAGCAGCGACGACAGGGGAGGGCAGCCCCAGCATTTT
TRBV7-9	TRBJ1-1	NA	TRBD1	CASSLQTGGSLNTEAFF	TGTGCCAGCAGCTTACAAACAGGGGGGTCATTAAACACTGAAGCTTTCTTT
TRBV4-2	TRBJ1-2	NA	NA	CASSWQNGYTF	TGTGCCAGCAGCTGGCAAAATGGCTACACCTTC
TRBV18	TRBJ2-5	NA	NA	CASSPGTMETQYF	TGTGCCAGCTCTCCCGGGACAATGGAGACCCAGTACTTC
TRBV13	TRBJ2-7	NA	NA	CASSFGSEQYF	TGTGCCAGCAGCTTCGGGTCCGAGCAGTACTTC